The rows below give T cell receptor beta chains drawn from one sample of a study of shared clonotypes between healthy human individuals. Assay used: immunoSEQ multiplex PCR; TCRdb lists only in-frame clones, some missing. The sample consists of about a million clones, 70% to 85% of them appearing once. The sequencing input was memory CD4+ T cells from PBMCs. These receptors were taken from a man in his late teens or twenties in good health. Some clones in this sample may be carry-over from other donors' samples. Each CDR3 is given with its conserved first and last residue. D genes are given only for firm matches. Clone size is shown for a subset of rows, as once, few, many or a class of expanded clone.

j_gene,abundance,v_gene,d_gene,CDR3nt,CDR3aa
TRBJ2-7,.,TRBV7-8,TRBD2,TGTGCCAGCAGTTCAGGGCCAGGGAGGGCCTACGAGCAGTACTTC,CASSSGPGRAYEQYF
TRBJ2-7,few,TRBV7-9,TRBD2,TGTGCCAGCAGCTCCCCACGACTAGCGGGAGGTTACGAGCAGTACTTC,CASSSPRLAGGYEQYF
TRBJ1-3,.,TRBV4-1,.,TGCGCCAGCAGCCAAGGCTTTTGGGACTCTGGAAACACCATATATTTT,CASSQGFWDSGNTIYF
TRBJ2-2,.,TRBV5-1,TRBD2,TGCGCCAGCAGCTTGGGGCTAGCGGGGGCCACCGGGGAGCTGTTTTTT,CASSLGLAGATGELFF
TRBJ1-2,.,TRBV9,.,TGTGCCAGCAGCCCCCCCAGGGGCGCCTCTGGAGGCTACACCTTC,CASSPPRGASGGYTF
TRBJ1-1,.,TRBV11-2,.,TGTGCCAGCAGCTTAGAAAAGGTGCTTCACACTGAAGCTTTCTTT,CASSLEKVLHTEAFF
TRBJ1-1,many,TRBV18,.,TGTGCCAGCTCACAGATACAGGACCCGAACACTGAAGCTTTCTTT,CASSQIQDPNTEAFF
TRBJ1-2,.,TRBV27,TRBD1,TGTGCCAGCAGTCCCTACAACGGACAGGGACGCTATGGCTACACCTTC,CASSPYNGQGRYGYTF
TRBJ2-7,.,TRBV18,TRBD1,TGTGCCAGCTCACGCGGGACAGGGGACTACGAGCAGTACTTC,CASSRGTGDYEQYF
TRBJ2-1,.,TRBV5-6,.,TGTGCCAGCAGCTTGGTCGCAGGGAAAAGTTACAATGAGCAGTTCTTC,CASSLVAGKSYNEQFF
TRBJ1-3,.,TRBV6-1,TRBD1,TGTGCCAGCAGCCGGACAGGGGACCTGGACAACACCATATATTTT,CASSRTGDLDNTIYF
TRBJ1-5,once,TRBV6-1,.,TGTGCCAGCAGTGAACTGCGACAGGAGCCCCAGCATTTT,CASSELRQEPQHF
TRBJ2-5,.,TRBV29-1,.,TGCAGCGTTGATCCGGGAACCGAGACCCAGTACTTC,CSVDPGTETQYF
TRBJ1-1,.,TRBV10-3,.,TGTGCCATCAGTGATTCCGGGACAATCTCTGAAGCTTTCTTT,CAISDSGTISEAFF
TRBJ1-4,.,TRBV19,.,TGTGCCAGTAGTTTCCTACAGGGAGCAACTAATGAAAAACTGTTTTTT,CASSFLQGATNEKLFF
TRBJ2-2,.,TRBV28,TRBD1,TGTGCCAGCAGGGGACAGGAGAACACCGGGGAGCTGTTTTTT,CASRGQENTGELFF
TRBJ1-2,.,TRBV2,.,TGTGCCAGCAGTCTAGACGGAAACTATGGCTACACCTTC,CASSLDGNYGYTF
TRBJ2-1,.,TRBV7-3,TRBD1,TGTGCCAGCAGCCAGGACAGGGGGTCCTACAATGAGCAGTTCTTC,CASSQDRGSYNEQFF
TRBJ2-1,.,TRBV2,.,TGTGCCAGAGGGATGAATAGCGGAGACTACAATGAGCAGTTCTTC,CARGMNSGDYNEQFF
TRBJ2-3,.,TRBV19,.,TGTGCCAGTAGCGGTGGGGGTACGCAGTATTTT,CASSGGGTQYF
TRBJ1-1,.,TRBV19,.,TGTGCCAGTAAAGGAGGTCAGGAGACGGGCACTGAAGCTTTCTTT,CASKGGQETGTEAFF
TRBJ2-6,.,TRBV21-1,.,TGTGCCAGCAGCAGAGGACAGGGGGTCTCTGGGGCCAACGTCCTGACTTTC,CASSRGQGVSGANVLTF
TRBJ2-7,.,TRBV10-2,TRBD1,TGCGCCAGCAAAGGACAGGGAAACACCGAGCAGTACTTC,CASKGQGNTEQYF
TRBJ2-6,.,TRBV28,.,TGTGCCAGCAGTTTGCATACCCCGCGGGTCCTGACTTTC,CASSLHTPRVLTF
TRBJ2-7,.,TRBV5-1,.,TGCGCCAGCAGCTTGGCCCCGGGGTACTCCTACGAGCAGTACTTC,CASSLAPGYSYEQYF
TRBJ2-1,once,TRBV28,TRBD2,TGTGCCAGCAGTACCGGGACTAGCGGGAGAGGTCCCTACAATGAGCAGTTCTTC,CASSTGTSGRGPYNEQFF
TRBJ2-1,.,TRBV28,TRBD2,TGTGCCAGCAGTTTGGGCCTAAGGCTGAGGGAGGGTAATGAGCAGTTCTTC,CASSLGLRLREGNEQFF
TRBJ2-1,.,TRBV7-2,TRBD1,TGTGCCAGCAGCCAGCTGGGACAGGGGCCGTTCTTC,CASSQLGQGPFF
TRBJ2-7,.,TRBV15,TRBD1,TGTGCCACCAGCCTAACCGGGACAGGGTCCTACGAGCAGTACTTC,CATSLTGTGSYEQYF
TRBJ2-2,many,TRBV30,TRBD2,TGTGCCTGGGGAGGCGGACTAGCGGGGTCGAACGGGGAGCTGTTTTTT,CAWGGGLAGSNGELFF
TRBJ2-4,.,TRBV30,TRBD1,TGTGCCTGGGCCGGACAGGGACAAAACATTCAGTACTTC,CAWAGQGQNIQYF
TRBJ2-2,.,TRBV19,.,TGTGCCAGTAGTCACGTTGGGACCAACGCGAACACCGGGGAGCTGTTTTTT,CASSHVGTNANTGELFF
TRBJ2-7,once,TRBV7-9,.,TGTGCCAGCAGCTTAACGGGGGACAGCAAAGGATACTACGAGCAGTACTTC,CASSLTGDSKGYYEQYF